These 4 T cell receptor beta chains were sequenced from one sample in a study of T cells in Graves' hyperthyroidism and ophthalmopathy. TCR beta CDR3 regions were amplified from RNA. First-round RT-PCR of the TCR CDR3 relied on the HTBI primer set. TCRdb analysed the multiplex PCR reads with MiXCR anew, one entry per CDR3 protein. The repertoire holds about 380,000 distinct CDR3 sequences, with about a fifth as singletons. Sequenced input: blood. These receptor sequences come from a man younger than 30 with Graves' ophthalmopathy.

This clonotype was observed a few times. The chain links TRBV28 to TRBJ2-6; 8 bases agree with TRBD1. Germline CDR1 reads MDHEN; CDR2 reads SYDVKM. Unmatched junction bases numbered 3, after V lost 2 bases and J lost 0 bases. CDR3 length equals 17 residues. This CDR3 is CASSLGDRGSGANVLTF. CDR3 bases: TGTGCCAGCAGTTTAGGAGACAGGGGCTCTGGGGCCAACGTCCTGACTTTC.

The chain employs TRBV3-1 and TRBJ2-1; D may be TRBD1 or TRBD2 (6 bases each). Trimming removed 4 bases from V and 9 bases from J, with 13 bases in between. Germline V gene data show CDR1 as LGHDT and CDR2 as YNNKEL (reference sequence). The CDR3 is 13 residues long. The CDR3 loop reads CASSLLGGGEQFF. The CDR3 DNA follows: TGTGCCAGCAGCCTCCTCGGGGGCGGTGAGCAGTTCTTC.

The chain is built from TRBV29-1 and TRBJ2-7; 9 bases line up with TRBD1. Losses at the gene ends were 6 bases for V and 4 bases for J; bases not matched to a gene: 10. Germline assignment: CDR1 SQVTM and CDR2 ANQGSEA. The CDR3 is made up of 14 amino acids. The CDR3 DNA reads as TGCAGCGTCCCCCGCGGACAGGGGTCATACGAGCAGTACTTC. This translates into CSVPRGQGSYEQYF.

This clonotype was recorded many times. This rearrangement joins TRBV3-1 to TRBJ2-7; D may be TRBD2 (5 bases). Trimming took 3 bases from V and 3 from J, leaving 9 bases between them. This CDR3 comprises 13 residues. Germline loops: CDR1 LGHDT, CDR2 YNNKEL (reference sequence). The CDR3 nucleotides are TGTGCCAGCAGCCAGTATCGGGGCTACGAGCAGTACTTC. Its protein is CASSQYRGYEQYF.